This TCR beta chain is drawn from a study of immune evolution from preneoplasia to lung adenocarcinoma. Overall study findings and caveats: Highest clonality occurred in KRAS-mutant, not EGFR-mutant or double wild-type, nodules. Later-stage lesions seemingly showed higher T cell density and diversity than normal lung.

Here immunoSEQ multiplex PCR was the method, and the copy in TCRdb shows in-frame clones only, minus some. The data contain approximately 9,300 clones, just under 80% of them singletons. A remark on this clone: The antigen is undetermined.

This TCR came from a person older than 75 with lung adenocarcinoma. The sequencing input was FFPE lung adenocarcinoma in situ tissue.

The CDR3 DNA sequence: TGCGCCAGCAGCCAGGACCTACTAGCGGGGACCACAGATACGCAGTATTTT. Translation: CASSQDLLAGTTDTQYF. The rearrangement joins TRBV4-1 to TRBJ2-3, with 10 bases fitting TRBD2. This CDR3 comprises 17 residues. V lost 3 bases to trimming and J lost 2 bases; unmatched junction nucleotides: 8. Germline assignment: CDR1 MGHRA and CDR2 YSYEKL.